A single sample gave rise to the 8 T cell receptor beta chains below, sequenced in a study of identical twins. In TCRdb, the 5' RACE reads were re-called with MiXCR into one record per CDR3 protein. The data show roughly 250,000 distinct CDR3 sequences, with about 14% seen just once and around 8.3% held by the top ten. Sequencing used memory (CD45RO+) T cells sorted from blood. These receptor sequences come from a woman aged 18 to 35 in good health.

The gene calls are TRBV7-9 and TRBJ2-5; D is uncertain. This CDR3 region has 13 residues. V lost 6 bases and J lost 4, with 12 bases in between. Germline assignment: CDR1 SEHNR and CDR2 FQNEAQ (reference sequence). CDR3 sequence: CASSFRYGETQYF. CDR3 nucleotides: TGTGCCAGCAGTTTTAGATATGGAGAGACCCAGTACTTC.

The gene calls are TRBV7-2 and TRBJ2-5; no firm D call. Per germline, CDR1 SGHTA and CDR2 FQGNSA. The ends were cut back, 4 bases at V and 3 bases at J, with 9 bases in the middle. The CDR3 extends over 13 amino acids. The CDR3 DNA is TGTGCCAGCAGCTCCTCGGTGGAAGAGACCCAGTACTTC. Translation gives CASSSSVEETQYF. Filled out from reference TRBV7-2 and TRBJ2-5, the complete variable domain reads GAGVSQSPSNKVTEKGKDVELRCDPISGHTALYWYRQSLGQGLEFLIYFQGNSAPDKSGLPSDRFSAERTGGSVSTLTIQRTQQEDSAVYLCASSSSVEETQYFGPGTRLLVL.

The CDR3 nucleotides read TGCAGTGCTCGGGGCGGGGGGGCTGGAGAGACCCAGTACTTC. This translates into CSARGGGAGETQYF. The genes are TRBV20-1 and TRBJ2-5, with TRBD2 matching 9 bases. Losses at the gene ends were 5 bases for V and 4 bases for J; bases not matched to a gene: 8. The CDR3 has 14 amino acids. Germline assignment: CDR1 DFQATT and CDR2 SNEGSKA (reference sequence).

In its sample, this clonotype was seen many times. The CDR3 sequence: CASSLGTGVTEAFF. Written as DNA, the CDR3 is TGTGCCAGCAGTCTTGGGACAGGGGTGACTGAAGCTTTCTTT. The chain uses TRBV3-1 and TRBJ1-1, with 10 bases identical to TRBD1. The junction had 6 bases not matched to a gene; V was cut back by 6 bases and J by 5 bases. Germline CDR1 and CDR2: LGHDT and YNNKEL (reference sequence). The CDR3 totals 14 residues.

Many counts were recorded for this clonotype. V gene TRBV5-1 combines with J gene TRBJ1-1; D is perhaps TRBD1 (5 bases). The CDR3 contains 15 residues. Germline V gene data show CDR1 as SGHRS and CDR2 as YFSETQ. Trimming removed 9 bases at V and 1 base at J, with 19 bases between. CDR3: CATKPGPGPNTEAFF. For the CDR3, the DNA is TGCGCCACCAAACCGGGCCCGGGGCCGAACACTGAAGCTTTCTTT.

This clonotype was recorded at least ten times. The chain's CDR3 is CASSKQVGWNYGYTF. The CDR3 DNA is TGTGCCAGCAGCAAACAGGTGGGATGGAACTATGGCTACACCTTC. V and J are TRBV7-2 and TRBJ1-2; weak D call: TRBD1 (5 bases). This CDR3 spans 15 amino acids. V lost 5 bases and J lost 2, with 15 bases in between. Germline-derived CDR1 and CDR2 are SGHTA and FQGNSA.

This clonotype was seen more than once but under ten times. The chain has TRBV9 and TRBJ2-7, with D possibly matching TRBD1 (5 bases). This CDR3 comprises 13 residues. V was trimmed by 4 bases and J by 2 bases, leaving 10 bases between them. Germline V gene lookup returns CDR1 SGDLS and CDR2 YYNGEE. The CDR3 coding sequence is TGTGCCAGCAGCCCGACAGCCACCTACGAGCAGTACTTC. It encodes CASSPTATYEQYF.

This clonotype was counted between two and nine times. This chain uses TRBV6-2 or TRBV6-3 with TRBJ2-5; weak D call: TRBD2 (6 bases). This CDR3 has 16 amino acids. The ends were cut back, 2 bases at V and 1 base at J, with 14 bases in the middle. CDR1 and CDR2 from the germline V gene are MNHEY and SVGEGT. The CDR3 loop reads CASSYPLSSGQETQYF. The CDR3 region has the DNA TGTGCCAGCAGTTACCCTCTTAGTAGCGGCCAAGAGACCCAGTACTTC.